The clone carrying this TCR beta chain appeared a single time. Antigen: not known. The data are from a study of OX40 agonist ivuxolimab in advanced cancers. Overall study: Checkpoint inhibitors had been given previously to approximately 41% of patients. Points from the study as a whole: Antigen targets of the expanded peripheral T cells went undetermined. People who partly responded at 0.1-3.0 mg/kg had some of the least clonal expansion seen. Average numbers of expanded clones were greater in CD8+ T cells than in CD4+.

Sequenced by immunoSEQ multiplex PCR; TCRdb stores in-frame clones only, minus some. Of 50,000 to 80,000 clones listed, roughly 84% are singletons. This TCR was sampled from an adult with an advanced solid tumor such as melanoma, head and neck, liver or kidney cancer. Sequencing used CD4+ or CD8+ T cells sorted from blood, obtained in a trial of the OX40 agonist ivuxolimab.

The CDR3 DNA is TGCGCCAGCAGCCAAGTGTCTAGCGGGGGGGCCTATGCCTACAATGAGCAGTTCTTC. Amino acids: CASSQVSSGGAYAYNEQFF. This sequence joins TRBV4-3 and TRBJ2-1; 12 bases line up with TRBD2. V shed 1 base, J shed 2 bases, and the junction held 9 bases outside the gene matches. Germline V CDR1 and CDR2: LGHNA, YSLEER. The CDR3 extends over 19 amino acids.